The next 32 T cell receptor beta chains were all read from a single sample in a study of early T cells in non-severe SARS-CoV-2 infection. MiXCR was run by TCRdb on the 5' RACE reads, yielding one entry per CDR3 protein. The sample includes approximately 100,000 distinct CDR3 sequences, roughly 15% seen only once; the top ten take 1.3%. The specimen was whole blood. These receptors were obtained from an adult who was a healthcare worker with PCR-confirmed SARS-CoV-2 infection or an uninfected control (not recorded which).

This clonotype came up many times. The chain joins TRBV7-2 to TRBJ1-1; 10 bases match TRBD1. Germline assignment: CDR1 SGHTA and CDR2 FQGNSA. V was clipped by 5 bases and J by 4 bases; unmatched bases: 7. This CDR3 is built from 15 residues. The CDR3 spells CASSPRQGARTEAFF. CDR3 bases: TGTGCCAGCAGCCCAAGACAGGGGGCGCGCACTGAAGCTTTCTTT.

This clonotype has only a few counts. The J gene is TRBJ2-7, the V gene TRBV28; 7 bases agree with TRBD1. The CDR3 totals 14 residues. Germline V gene sequence: CDR1 MDHEN, CDR2 SYDVKM. Trimming at V came to 3 bases and at J to 2 bases, leaving 4 bases not matched to a gene. The chain's CDR3 is CASSLERGPYEQYF. In DNA, the CDR3 is TGTGCCAGCAGTTTGGAAAGGGGGCCCTACGAGCAGTACTTC.

The V and J genes are TRBV5-1 and TRBJ1-1; D is perhaps TRBD1 (6 bases). Looked up from germline, CDR1 is SGHRS and CDR2 is YFSETQ. CDR3 length equals 15 residues. V lost 0 bases to trimming and J lost 4 bases, with 13 bases between them. The CDR3 protein is CASSLDYRVGTEAFF. CDR3 nucleotide sequence: TGCGCCAGCAGCTTGGACTACAGGGTGGGCACTGAAGCTTTCTTT. The full variable domain, rest sourced from reference TRBV5-1 and TRBJ1-1, is KAGVTQTPRYLIKTRGQQVTLSCSPISGHRSVSWYQQTPGQGLQFLFEYFSETQRNKGNFPGRFSGRQFSNSRSEMNVSTLELGDSALYLCASSLDYRVGTEAFFGQGTRLTVV.

This clonotype occurred a few times. The V and J genes are TRBV4-2 and TRBJ2-3, with D possibly TRBD1 on 5 matching bases. This CDR3 has 15 residues. V was shortened by 4 bases and J by 0 bases, with 11 bases between the two germline ends. From germline, CDR1 is LGHNA and CDR2 YNFKEQ. In DNA, the CDR3 is TGTGCCAGCAGCCCCAGGGCGTCCAGCACAGATACGCAGTATTTT. Protein product: CASSPRASSTDTQYF.

The CDR3 here is CASSYAGVYNEQFF. CDR3 bases: TGTGCCAGCAGTTACGCGGGAGTGTACAATGAGCAGTTCTTC. The chain carries TRBV6-2 or TRBV6-3 and TRBJ2-1; 7 bases match TRBD2. The CDR3 spans 14 residues. Germline loops: CDR1 MNHEY, CDR2 SVGEGT. Germline trimming cut 2 bases from V and 4 bases from J; bases unmatched to any gene: 2.

Only a few counts were recorded for this clonotype. The genes are TRBV20-1 and TRBJ1-2; D is ambiguous. Germline CDR1 reads DFQATT; CDR2 reads SNEGSKA (reference sequence). V was shortened by 8 bases and J by 7 bases, with 8 bases between the two germline ends. There are 9 residues in the CDR3. The DNA for the CDR3 is TGCAGTCCAAACCCTGGCTACACCTTC. Its translation: CSPNPGYTF.

The table lists this clonotype with many counts. The rearrangement links TRBV20-1 to TRBJ2-7, with TRBD1 matching over 10 bases. The length of the CDR3 is 13 residues. The germline V gene encodes CDR1 DFQATT and CDR2 SNEGSKA (reference sequence). After removal of 6 bases from V and 6 bases from J, the junction contained 8 bases not matched to a gene. CDR3 bases: TGCAGTGCAATCGGACAGGGGGGCGGCGAGCAGTACTTC. Translating it yields CSAIGQGGGEQYF.

This clonotype was found a few times. The chain has TRBV6-5 and TRBJ2-3; 11 bases fit TRBD2. The CDR3 runs to 15 residues. Germline-derived CDR1 and CDR2 are MNHEY and SVGAGI. V dropped 6 bases and J dropped 4; count of bases not matched to a gene: 6. The CDR3 coding sequence is TGTGCCAGCAGGATACTAGCGGGAGCTTCAGATACGCAGTATTTT. Its translation: CASRILAGASDTQYF.

The chain carries TRBV7-9 and TRBJ2-3, with D perhaps TRBD1 (6 bases). Germline CDR1 and CDR2: SEHNR and FQNEAQ (reference sequence). The V gene lost 5 bases and the J gene lost 0 bases, with 12 bases spanning the gap. This CDR3 comprises 15 residues. The CDR3 region is CASSPGVHSTDTQYF. The CDR3 nucleotides are TGTGCCAGCAGCCCAGGGGTTCACAGCACAGATACGCAGTATTTT.

The chain combines TRBV12-3 or TRBV12-4 with TRBJ1-6; D remains ambiguous. The CDR3 is made up of 16 amino acids. V shed 4 bases and J shed 0 bases, with 10 bases lying between them. The CDR3, as DNA: TGTGCCAGCAGTTGGGGTACCAGCTCCTATAATTCACCCCTCCACTTT. Translating gives CASSWGTSSYNSPLHF.

The V gene is TRBV18, the J gene TRBJ1-3; perhaps TRBD1 as D (6 bases). V lost 4 bases to trimming and J lost 2 bases, with 12 bases between them. In germline, CDR1 is KGHSH, CDR2 LQKENI. The CDR3 is 15 residues long. The CDR3 loop reads CASSLVQGPGNTIYF. In DNA form, the CDR3 reads TGTGCCAGCTCACTTGTACAGGGTCCTGGAAACACCATATATTTT.

The rearrangement joins TRBV27 to TRBJ1-2, with 10 bases that match TRBD1. The junction had 5 bases not matched to a gene; V was cut back by 6 bases and J by 4 bases. Per the germline V gene, CDR1 is MNHEY and CDR2 is SMNVEV (reference sequence). The CDR3 loop spans 14 amino acids. The CDR3 spells CASRVTGGGYGYTF. CDR3 in DNA: TGTGCCAGCAGAGTGACAGGGGGCGGCTATGGCTACACCTTC.

The table lists this clonotype with a few counts. DNA of the CDR3: TGTGCCAGCAGCCGAACAGGGGCTAATGAAAAACTGTTTTTT. Residues: CASSRTGANEKLFF. The V call is TRBV12-3 or TRBV12-4, the J call TRBJ1-4; 7 bases match TRBD1. The CDR3 has 14 amino acids. The V gene end was trimmed by 6 bases and the J gene end by 3 bases; junction bases not matched to a gene: 4.

This clonotype was counted between two and nine times. The genes are TRBV28 and TRBJ1-2; the match to TRBD1 covers 7 bases. The V and J ends lost 5 bases and 4 bases, in that order; junction bases with no gene match: 10. The CDR3 loop spans 15 amino acids. The germline gives CDR1 MDHEN, CDR2 SYDVKM. DNA for the CDR3: TGTGCCAGCAGTGTATATACAGGGGCCCTCTATGGCTACACCTTC. The encoded protein is CASSVYTGALYGYTF.

This clonotype appeared a few times. The gene calls are TRBV20-1 and TRBJ1-2, with D unclear. V dropped 6 bases and J dropped 4 bases, with 9 bases sitting between them. This CDR3 contains 11 residues. Looked up from germline, CDR1 is DFQATT and CDR2 is SNEGSKA (reference sequence). The CDR3 region is CSAGSGYGYTF. The DNA of the CDR3 is TGCAGTGCCGGCTCGGGCTATGGCTACACCTTC.

This clonotype was counted a few times. V is TRBV6-5 and J is TRBJ2-1; D gene uncertain. The CDR3 spans 15 residues. Germline V gene sequence: CDR1 MNHEY, CDR2 SVGAGI. Trimming removed 6 bases from V and 2 bases from J, with 14 bases in between. The CDR3 is CASSPWGGPYNEQFF. CDR3 nucleotides: TGTGCCAGCAGCCCGTGGGGTGGCCCCTACAATGAGCAGTTCTTC.

V gene TRBV7-8 combines with J gene TRBJ2-7, with 13 bases that match TRBD2. Germline CDR1 reads SGHVS; CDR2 reads FQNEAQ. CDR3 length equals 17 residues. J was trimmed by 0 bases and V by 4 bases; bases with no gene match: 6. Here the CDR3 DNA reads TGTGCCAGCAGCTGGGGACTAGCGGGGCCGAGCTCCTACGAGCAGTACTTC. It translates to CASSWGLAGPSSYEQYF.

This clonotype occurred many times. V is TRBV19 and J is TRBJ2-2; possible D gene TRBD1, 5 bases. CDR3 length: 13 residues. Germline CDR1 LNHDA, CDR2 SQIVND (reference sequence). V was trimmed by 7 bases and J by 6 bases, leaving 12 bases between them. The CDR3: CASKGRAAGELFF. The CDR3 DNA reads as TGTGCCAGTAAGGGCAGGGCGGCCGGGGAGCTGTTTTTT.

This clonotype was seen only a few times. The chain carries TRBV12-3 or TRBV12-4 and TRBJ1-6, with 7 bases identical to TRBD1. The length of the CDR3 is 15 residues. The V segment lost 8 bases and the J segment 4 bases; nucleotides outside the gene matches: 8. The CDR3 region has the DNA TGTGCCAGCGTACTTCGGGGACAGTATAATTCACCCCTCCACTTT. It encodes CASVLRGQYNSPLHF.

The V and J genes are TRBV5-1 and TRBJ2-2; D perhaps matches TRBD1 (5 bases). Trimming stripped 6 bases from V and 4 bases from J, with 16 bases between. CDR1 SGHRS and CDR2 YFSETQ come from the germline V gene. There are 15 residues in the CDR3. The CDR3 DNA reads as TGCGCCAGCACCTGGGGCGTCCCCATCACCGGGGAGCTGTTTTTT. This gives the protein CASTWGVPITGELFF.

The V and J genes are TRBV2 and TRBJ2-1; D is possibly TRBD1 (6 bases). The germline V gene has CDR1 SNHLY and CDR2 FYNNEI. V was pared by 2 bases and J by 12 bases, with 17 bases between. The length of the CDR3 is 14 residues. CDR3: CASSETGPGSGQFF. The CDR3 bases are TGTGCCAGCAGTGAAACAGGGCCCGGTTCGGGGCAGTTCTTC.

The sample holds a few counts of this clonotype. V and J are TRBV11-2 and TRBJ1-4, with D perhaps matching TRBD1 (5 bases). Trimming took 5 bases from V and 7 from J, leaving 20 bases between them. The CDR3 covers 16 residues. Germline CDR1 and CDR2: SGHAT and FQNNGV. CDR3 DNA: TGTGCCAGCAGCCCCGGGGTCGGGGGTTCGGTTGAAAAACTGTTTTTT. Translated: CASSPGVGGSVEKLFF.

This clonotype occurred a few times. This chain links TRBV7-9 with TRBJ2-5, with 9 bases aligning to TRBD1. V shed 7 bases and J 1 base; nucleotides not matched to a gene: 4. CDR1 is SEHNR and CDR2 is FQNEAQ in the germline V gene (reference sequence). This CDR3 is 14 amino acids long. CDR3 region: CASKSGQGQETQYF. The CDR3 bases are TGTGCCAGCAAATCGGGACAGGGCCAAGAGACCCAGTACTTC.

V and J are TRBV29-1 and TRBJ2-1, with a weak D call TRBD1 (5 bases). The V and J ends lost 8 bases and 5 bases respectively, with 16 bases between them. Germline V gives CDR1 SQVTM, CDR2 ANQGSEA. CDR3 size: 13 residues. The CDR3 coding sequence is TGCAGCTCAACAGGTCCCATTGACAATGAGCAGTTCTTC. Encoded protein: CSSTGPIDNEQFF.

CDR3 protein: CASSPGSGYRDQPQHF. In DNA form, the CDR3 reads TGTGCCAGCTCACCAGGTTCCGGATACCGTGATCAGCCCCAGCATTTT. This chain uses TRBV18 with TRBJ1-5; D gene ambiguous. The V end lost 2 bases, the J end lost 5 bases, and 16 bases lay between the germline ends. The V gene's germline CDR1 is KGHSH and CDR2 LQKENI. This CDR3 has 16 residues.

For the CDR3, the DNA is TGTGCCAGCAGCCTGAGCGGGAGCCTCTCCTACAATGAGCAGTTCTTC. It is translated as CASSLSGSLSYNEQFF. The V and J genes are TRBV3-1 and TRBJ2-1; 8 nucleotides match TRBD2. V lost 4 bases to trimming and J lost 0 bases; unmatched junction nucleotides: 5. CDR1 is LGHDT, CDR2 YNNKEL, per germline (reference sequence). The CDR3 spans 16 residues.

This sequence joins TRBV4-3 and TRBJ2-3; D possibly matches TRBD1 or TRBD2 (5 bases each). The CDR3 extends over 14 amino acids. Germline V gives CDR1 LGHNA, CDR2 YSLEER. Trimming took off 1 base at V and 0 bases at J, with 5 bases between the two ends. CDR3 sequence: CASSQGDSTDTQYF. CDR3 nucleotides: TGCGCCAGCAGCCAAGGGGACAGCACAGATACGCAGTATTTT.

This clonotype occurred a few times. The chain recombines TRBV6-2 or TRBV6-3 with TRBJ2-1; 9 nucleotides agree with TRBD1. The CDR3 has 15 amino acids. V trimming: 5 bases; J trimming: 7 bases; junction bases outside the gene matches: 9. CDR1 MNHEY and CDR2 SVGEGT come from the germline V gene. In DNA form, the CDR3 reads TGTGCCAGCAGTCGGACAGGGGTTAGTGGAAATGAGCAGTTCTTC. Its translation: CASSRTGVSGNEQFF.

Only a few counts were recorded for this clonotype. The rearrangement uses TRBV12-3 or TRBV12-4 and TRBJ2-7; D perhaps matches TRBD1 (5 bases). The length of the CDR3 is 13 residues. With 3 bases removed from V and 2 bases from J, the gap between germline ends came to 8 bases. CDR3 loop: CASSLAGPYEQYF. The CDR3 DNA reads as TGTGCCAGCAGTTTGGCAGGGCCCTACGAGCAGTACTTC.

This clonotype occurred a few times. The V call is TRBV27, the J call TRBJ1-1, with 7 bases that match TRBD1. The CDR3 is made up of 15 amino acids. Germline CDR1 MNHEY, CDR2 SMNVEV (reference sequence). The V segment lost 0 bases and the J segment 5 bases; nucleotides outside the gene matches: 6. In nucleotides, the CDR3 is TGTGCCAGCAGTTTATCACCAGGGGGTAGGACTGAAGCTTTCTTT. Protein sequence: CASSLSPGGRTEAFF.

The CDR3: CASSLFDGQETQYF. Here the CDR3 DNA reads TGTGCCAGCAGCTTGTTCGACGGACAAGAGACCCAGTACTTC. This sequence joins TRBV5-6 and TRBJ2-5; D unresolved. The CDR3 is made up of 14 amino acids. V lost 1 base, J lost 2 bases, and 9 bases lay in between. CDR1 SGHDT and CDR2 YYEEEE come from the germline V gene. The whole variable domain, filled in from reference TRBV5-6 and TRBJ2-5, reads DAGVTQSPTHLIKTRGQQVTLRCSPKSGHDTVSWYQQALGQGPQFIFQYYEEEERQRGNFPDRFSGHQFPNYSSELNVNALLLGDSALYLCASSLFDGQETQYFGPGTRLLVL.

The chain joins TRBV6-5 to TRBJ2-6, with D possibly called TRBD1 or TRBD2 (5 bases each). Germline CDR1 reads MNHEY; CDR2 reads SVGAGI. The germline V and J ends were trimmed by 0 bases and 1 base, with 10 bases remaining between them. There are 17 residues in the CDR3. Written as DNA, the CDR3 is TGTGCCAGCAGTTACTCGGGACGGAAGTCTGGGGCCAACGTCCTGACTTTC. Amino acid sequence: CASSYSGRKSGANVLTF.